This TCR beta chain was sequenced in a study of blood T cell repertoires in COVID-19. Background on the study: Acute-phase and convalescent COVID-19 samples originated in the United States, Italy and Spain.

The length of the CDR3 is 12 residues. Losses at the gene ends were 6 bases for V and 6 bases for J; bases not matched to a gene: 2. Looked up from germline, CDR1 is KGHDR and CDR2 is SFDVKD. Original handling: Reference gene primers were amplified, and this amplification served to estimate nucleated cell counts. Measured with immunoSEQ multiplex PCR; TCRdb has only the in-frame clones, and not every one. V and J calls and clone size are copied from that table; D and trimming were computed from the DNA. The repertoire has about 200,000 clones, roughly 77% of them found once; the top ten carry around 6%.

Sequenced input: peripheral blood. The clonotype was recovered from a woman aged 40 to 55 with COVID-19, enrolled during active disease. The rearrangement links TRBV24-1 to TRBJ2-7; 9 nucleotides line up with TRBD2. The CDR3 here is CATSSGRTEQYF. The CDR3 DNA sequence: TGTGCCACCAGTAGCGGGAGGACCGAGCAGTACTTC.